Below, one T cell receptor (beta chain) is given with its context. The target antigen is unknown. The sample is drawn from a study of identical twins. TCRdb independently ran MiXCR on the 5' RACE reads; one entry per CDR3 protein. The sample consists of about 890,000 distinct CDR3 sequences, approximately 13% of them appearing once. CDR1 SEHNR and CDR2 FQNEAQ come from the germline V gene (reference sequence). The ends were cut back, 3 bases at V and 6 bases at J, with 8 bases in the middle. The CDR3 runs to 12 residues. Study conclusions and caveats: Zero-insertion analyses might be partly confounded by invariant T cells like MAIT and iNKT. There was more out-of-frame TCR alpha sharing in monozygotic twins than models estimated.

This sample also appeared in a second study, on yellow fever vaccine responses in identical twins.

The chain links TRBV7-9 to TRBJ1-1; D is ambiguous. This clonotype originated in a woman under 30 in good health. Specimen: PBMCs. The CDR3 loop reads CASSLRHPEAFF. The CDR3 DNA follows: TGTGCCAGCAGCTTGAGACACCCTGAAGCTTTCTTT.